This note documents a single T cell receptor beta chain sequence. This sample was taken from a study of blood T cell repertoires in COVID-19. Study details: PBMCs, B-cell-depleted T cells, or T cells provided the cDNA or gDNA that made up the material.

Germline V gene data show CDR1 as SQVTM and CDR2 as ANQGSEA. V lost 6 bases, J lost 4 bases, and 6 bases stayed unmatched. The CDR3 loop spans 13 amino acids. Original methodology: Estimation of nucleated cell counts relied on the amplification of reference gene primers. The table came from immunoSEQ multiplex PCR; TCRdb's copy has only in-frame clones and leaves some out. The DNA gave D and trimming, while V, J and clone size come from that table. The table has under 150,000 clones, about 91% seen once. This TCR was recovered from a human donor in a cohort sampled during active COVID-19. The chain couples TRBV29-1 to TRBJ2-3; TRBD1 aligns across 8 bases. Sequenced: peripheral blood. The CDR3 DNA reads as TGCAGCGTCAGGACAGGGTACGCAGATACGCAGTATTTT. This gives the protein CSVRTGYADTQYF.